The 9 T cell receptor beta chains below come from one sample, sequenced in a study of cytomegalovirus exposure and HLA in healthy donors. Researchers ran the PCR with 60 Vbeta and 13 Jbeta primers. Sequenced by immunoSEQ multiplex PCR; TCRdb stores in-frame clones only, minus some. The data contain 100,000 or so clones, 79% of them singletons. Sequences were obtained from PBMCs. The receptors were sampled from a female donor in good health and CMV-seropositive.

V usage is TRBV15 and J usage is TRBJ1-4; TRBD1 matches at 7 bases. Unmatched junction bases numbered 8, after V lost 3 bases and J lost 7 bases. Germline-derived CDR1 and CDR2 are LNHNV and YYDKDF (reference sequence). This CDR3 is 15 amino acids long. The CDR3, as DNA: TGTGCCACCAGCAGCACAGGGGACGGAGGTGAAAAACTGTTTTTT. Translating it yields CATSSTGDGGEKLFF. The full variable domain, in which reference TRBV15 and TRBJ1-4 provide the parts outside the CDR3, is DAMVIQNPRYQVTQFGKPVTLSCSQTLNHNVMYWYQQKSSQAPKLLFHYYDKDFNNEADTPDNFQSRRPNTSFCFLDIRSPGLGDTAMYLCATSSTGDGGEKLFFGSGTQLSVL.

The chain combines TRBV7-6 with TRBJ2-1; TRBD2 aligns across 7 bases. Per the germline V gene, CDR1 is SGHVS and CDR2 is FNYEAQ. Trimming at V came to 5 bases and at J to 6 bases, leaving 10 bases not matched to a gene. The CDR3 consists of 15 residues. The CDR3 reads CASSLGLDGGNEQFF. CDR3 bases: TGTGCCAGCAGCCTCGGACTAGACGGGGGCAATGAGCAGTTCTTC.

V usage is TRBV14 and J usage is TRBJ1-1; possible D gene TRBD1, 5 bases. The CDR3 extends over 17 amino acids. Germline CDR1 SGHDN, CDR2 FVKESK. The V and J ends lost 4 bases and 2 bases respectively, with 20 bases between them. The CDR3 DNA is TGTGCCAGCAGCCTCCGGGACTTAAGGAACCCCAACACTGAAGCTTTCTTT. Protein product: CASSLRDLRNPNTEAFF.

The V gene is TRBV25-1, the J gene TRBJ2-1, with D unresolved. Trimming cost V 6 bases and J 8 bases, with 14 bases left between them. Germline values: CDR1 MGHDK, CDR2 SYGVNS. This CDR3 contains 13 residues. The CDR3 nucleotides read TGTGCCAGCAGAACTCAGGTGTGGGATGAGCAGTTCTTC. Protein sequence: CASRTQVWDEQFF.

The chain uses TRBV7-9 and TRBJ2-7, with 8 nucleotides matching TRBD2. Germline CDR1 SEHNR, CDR2 FQNEAQ (reference sequence). This CDR3 spans 16 amino acids. Trimming removed 0 bases from V and 3 bases from J; junction bases left unmatched: 7. In DNA form, the CDR3 reads TGTGCCAGCAGCTTAGCGCGGGGCGGGAGGTTCTACGAGCAGTACTTC. This encodes CASSLARGGRFYEQYF.

The rearrangement joins TRBV5-4 to TRBJ2-5; TRBD2 matches 11 bases. The germline CDR1 and CDR2 sequences are SGHNT and YYREEE (reference sequence). This CDR3 contains 17 residues. J gave up 5 bases and V 4 bases, and 13 bases lay outside the gene matches. DNA for the CDR3: TGTGCCAGCAGCCCGGTGGGGACTAGCGGAAGGGGGGAGACCCAGTACTTC. As protein: CASSPVGTSGRGETQYF.

The chain joins TRBV7-7 to TRBJ2-2, with D tentatively TRBD1 (6 bases). The CDR3 extends over 15 amino acids. Germline CDR1 reads SSHAT; CDR2 reads FNYEAQ (reference sequence). V lost 4 bases, J lost 1 base, and 10 bases lay in between. CDR3 bases: TGTGCCAGCAGCTCCCAGACAGGGAACACCGGGGAGCTGTTTTTT. Amino acid sequence: CASSSQTGNTGELFF.

Worth noting for this clone: In the same sample, other DNA sequences code for this CDR3. This chain joins TRBV30 and TRBJ2-7, with D possibly TRBD2 on 6 matching bases. This CDR3 spans 13 amino acids. The V and J ends lost 3 bases and 3 bases respectively, with 12 bases between them. CDR1 and CDR2 (germline): GTSNPN, SVGIG (reference sequence). CDR3 nucleotide sequence: TGTGCCTGGAGCCGGGACTCGTACTACGAGCAGTACTTC. Translated: CAWSRDSYYEQYF.

CDR3 residues: CASSLAGTQYF. CDR3 DNA sequence: TGTGCCAGCAGCTTAGCAGGGACCCAGTACTTC. The chain joins TRBV11-2 to TRBJ2-5, with no clear D. The CDR3 extends over 11 amino acids. Germline-derived CDR1 and CDR2 are SGHAT and FQNNGV. V dropped 1 base and J dropped 7 bases, with 4 bases sitting between them.